The 19 T cell receptor beta chains below were found in one sample sequenced in a study of B cell selection in AIRE deficiency. Sequencing was performed with immunoSEQ multiplex PCR; in TCRdb, only in-frame clones are kept and a portion is missing. The sample has fewer than 30,000 clones, 95% to 97% seen once. Conventional CD4 T cells were sorted as CD4+CD127+ cells. The sample consisted of conventional CD4+ T cells sorted from PBMCs. The receptors were sampled from a human donor with AIRE deficiency.

V usage is TRBV7-6 and J usage is TRBJ2-3; D not resolved. V shed 5 bases and J shed 5 bases, with 11 bases lying between them. Per germline, CDR1 SGHVS and CDR2 FNYEAQ. This CDR3 is 13 amino acids long. CDR3 region: CASSGTPRDTQYF. DNA for the CDR3: TGTGCCAGCAGCGGAACCCCTAGAGATACGCAGTATTTT.

The CDR3 DNA follows: TGTGCCAGCACCCAGGGGGGACAGTCCACAGATACGCAGTATTTT. Translating gives CASTQGGQSTDTQYF. The rearrangement joins TRBV7-2 to TRBJ2-3, with D possibly being TRBD1 (7 bases). V lost 7 bases to trimming and J lost 2 bases, with 16 bases between them. The CDR3 has 15 residues. Looked up from germline, CDR1 is SGHTA and CDR2 is FQGNSA.

V usage is TRBV28 and J usage is TRBJ2-7; D could derive from TRBD1 or TRBD2 (5 bases each). V was shortened by 5 bases and J by 5 bases, with 16 bases between the two germline ends. Germline lookup yields CDR1 MDHEN and CDR2 SYDVKM. The CDR3 spans 14 residues. CDR3 loop: CASSRPGASNEQYF. DNA of the CDR3: TGTGCCAGCAGTCGACCCGGGGCGTCTAACGAGCAGTACTTC.

CDR3 nucleotide sequence: TGTGCCAGCAGCCACTGGACAGGGGGCCCCACCGGGGAGCTGTTTTTT. As protein: CASSHWTGGPTGELFF. The chain has TRBV5-6 and TRBJ2-2, with 11 bases lining up with TRBD1. Germline V gene data show CDR1 as SGHDT and CDR2 as YYEEEE. The CDR3 has 16 amino acids. V lost 4 bases, J lost 4 bases, and 6 bases stayed unmatched.

The chain recombines TRBV14 with TRBJ2-1, with D perhaps matching TRBD1 or TRBD2 (5 bases each). V lost 0 bases to trimming and J lost 0 bases, with 15 bases between them. This CDR3 region has 18 residues. The germline gives CDR1 SGHDN, CDR2 FVKESK. CDR3 coding DNA: TGTGCCAGCAGCCAAGAAGCCCCGGGGCCGAACTCCTACAATGAGCAGTTCTTC. This gives the protein CASSQEAPGPNSYNEQFF. Supplemented by reference TRBV14 and TRBJ2-1, the full variable domain reads EAGVTQFPSHSVIEKGQTVTLRCDPISGHDNLYWYRRVMGKEIKFLLHFVKESKQDESGMPNNRFLAERTGGTYSTLKVQPAELEDSGVYFCASSQEAPGPNSYNEQFFGPGTRLTVL.

The chain employs TRBV9 and TRBJ2-1; 11 nucleotides match TRBD2. Losses at the gene ends were 2 bases for V and 6 bases for J; bases not matched to a gene: 7. Per the germline V gene, CDR1 is SGDLS and CDR2 is YYNGEE. The CDR3 is made up of 16 amino acids. The CDR3 coding sequence is TGTGCCAGCAGCGTCTATAGCGGGAGGGCAGGCAATGAGCAGTTCTTC. Amino acid sequence: CASSVYSGRAGNEQFF.

The V call is TRBV6-1, the J call TRBJ2-5, with 8 positions matching TRBD1. The end of the DNA aligns better with TRBJ2-7, so the J call may be wrong. Germline lookup yields CDR1 MNHNS and CDR2 SASEGT. CDR3 size: 14 residues. This CDR3 is CASNRDRLSYEQYF. DNA for the CDR3: TGTGCCAGCAACCGGGACAGGCTATCCTACGAGCAGTACTTC.

The rearrangement uses TRBV29-1 and TRBJ2-7; D perhaps matches TRBD1 (6 bases). The CDR3 runs to 12 residues. The germline CDR1 and CDR2 sequences are SQVTM and ANQGSEA. Trimming left V 5 bases short and J 2 bases short, with 10 bases between. This CDR3 is CSVKDRAYEQYF. CDR3 nucleotides: TGCAGCGTTAAGGACAGAGCCTACGAGCAGTACTTC.

The chain links TRBV2 to TRBJ2-4; D perhaps matches TRBD2 (6 bases). Trimming removed 6 bases at V and 7 bases at J, with 19 bases between. Per the germline V gene, CDR1 is SNHLY and CDR2 is FYNNEI. CDR3 length: 15 amino acids. Here the CDR3 reads CASRTSRLGVNIQYF. The CDR3 DNA reads as TGTGCCAGCAGGACCTCACGACTAGGGGTGAACATTCAGTACTTC.

The chain combines TRBV19 with TRBJ2-7; D might be TRBD1 (6 bases). CDR1 and CDR2 (germline): LNHDA, SQIVND (reference sequence). V was clipped by 1 base and J by 2 bases, with 9 bases between them. CDR3 size: 14 residues. For the CDR3, the DNA is TGTGCCAGTAGTATAGTACAGGGCCCCTACGAGCAGTACTTC. Its translation is CASSIVQGPYEQYF.

This rearrangement joins TRBV7-8 to TRBJ1-2; D not certain. Germline assignment: CDR1 SGHVS and CDR2 FQNEAQ. V lost 6 bases and J 7 bases, leaving 15 bases between the germline ends. This CDR3 comprises 13 residues. CDR3 amino acids: CASSQHDRIGYTF. The CDR3 DNA sequence: TGTGCCAGCAGTCAACATGATCGTATTGGCTACACCTTC.

This chain links TRBV19 with TRBJ2-1; 8 bases agree with TRBD2. The germline CDR1 and CDR2 sequences are LNHDA and SQIVND (reference sequence). Trimming at V came to 5 bases and at J to 1 base, leaving 7 bases not matched to a gene. The CDR3 spans 16 residues. CDR3 region: CASSPGTRWSYNEQFF. The CDR3 DNA reads TGTGCCAGTAGTCCCGGGACTAGATGGTCCTACAATGAGCAGTTCTTC.

V gene TRBV7-2 combines with J gene TRBJ1-5, with a possible D match to TRBD1 (5 bases). The CDR3 sequence is 13 residues long. The germline V gene encodes CDR1 SGHTA and CDR2 FQGNSA. V was cut by 1 base and J by 5 bases, with 6 bases left in between. CDR3 DNA sequence: TGTGCCAGCAGCTTAGTAGGGGATCAGCCCCAGCATTTT. This gives the protein CASSLVGDQPQHF.

The CDR3 loop reads CACSNARKGNQPQHF. In DNA, the CDR3 is TGTGCCTGTTCCAACGCCCGTAAGGGCAATCAGCCCCAGCATTTT. This rearrangement joins TRBV2 to TRBJ1-5, with D uncertain. Germline CDR1 reads SNHLY; CDR2 reads FYNNEI. V was cut by 11 bases and J by 2 bases, with 19 bases left in between. The CDR3 covers 15 residues.

V usage is TRBV11-3 and J usage is TRBJ2-1, with TRBD2 identical over 11 bases. CDR1 SGHNT and CDR2 YENEEA come from the germline V gene. This CDR3 is built from 15 residues. V shed 5 bases and J 2 bases; nucleotides not matched to a gene: 2. CDR3 bases: TGTGCCAGCAGCCAACTAGCGGGAGCCTACAATGAGCAGTTCTTC. Its protein product is CASSQLAGAYNEQFF.

J is TRBJ2-2 and V is TRBV27; 7 nucleotides align to TRBD2. The germline CDR1 and CDR2 sequences are MNHEY and SMNVEV (reference sequence). CDR3 length: 16 amino acids. V dropped 6 bases and J dropped 5; count of bases not matched to a gene: 12. The CDR3 reads CASSLITGGGTGELFF. The CDR3 DNA sequence: TGTGCCAGCAGCCTGATAACGGGGGGAGGGACCGGGGAGCTGTTTTTT.

The chain carries TRBV5-8 and TRBJ2-3, with D perhaps TRBD1 or TRBD2 (5 bases each). The ends were cut back, 3 bases at V and 6 bases at J, with 20 bases in the middle. This CDR3 is 16 amino acids long. CDR1 and CDR2 (germline): SGHTS, YDEGEE. The CDR3 nucleotides read TGTGCCAGCAGCTACAAACTTGGGGACCAGACCGATACGCAGTATTTT. It codes for CASSYKLGDQTDTQYF.

The V gene is TRBV19, the J gene TRBJ2-7; perhaps TRBD1 as D (6 bases). This CDR3 is 14 amino acids long. CDR1 and CDR2 from the germline V gene are LNHDA and SQIVND (reference sequence). V was shortened by 3 bases and J by 4 bases, with 13 bases between the two germline ends. CDR3 in amino acids: CASSIRTDLYEQYF. In DNA, the CDR3 is TGTGCCAGTAGTATCCGGACAGATCTTTACGAGCAGTACTTC.

This chain's CDR3 is CASSPWGVTTSGELFF. CDR3 DNA: TGTGCCAGCAGCCCGTGGGGGGTAACGACTTCTGGGGAGCTGTTTTTT. This sequence joins TRBV5-6 and TRBJ2-2, with D possibly matching TRBD2 (6 bases). The V gene's germline CDR1 is SGHDT and CDR2 YYEEEE. The CDR3 extends over 16 amino acids. Trimming pared 4 bases from V and 8 bases from J, leaving 21 bases between.